The source of this T cell receptor beta chain is a study of CXCR3-negative and CXCR3-positive naive CD8 T cells. All TRB cDNA libraries came from 5' RACE performed with UMI labels. Reanalyzing the 5' RACE reads, TCRdb keeps one entry per CDR3 protein, without DNA. The sample yields 45,000 to 60,000 distinct CDR3 sequences, of which the top ten take up 20% to 25%. The germline CDR1 and CDR2 sequences are DFQATT and SNEGSKA (reference sequence). The CDR3 covers 15 residues. The sample comprised memory CD8+ T cells from blood. The chain employs TRBV20-1 and TRBJ2-1; TCRdb selects TRBD2, and the lack of DNA leaves this call unchecked. This sequence was found in a human donor in good health. Some clones in this sample may be carry-over from other donors' samples. CDR3 in amino acids: CSARDPGSPYNEQFF.